This passage covers 28 T cell receptor beta chains from one sample sequenced in a study of blood T cells in healthy people across ages. A second roughly 6 to 11 cycle PCR used barcoded and J-beta primers. MiXCR, applied by TCRdb to the 5' RACE reads, yields one record per CDR3 protein. This repertoire shows 1,300,000 or so distinct CDR3 sequences, around 55% found once; its top ten account for 6.5% to 8.5%. Sequencing input: blood. The receptors were sampled from a man younger than 30 in good health.

The chain links TRBV4-1 to TRBJ2-7, with a possible D match to TRBD1 (6 bases). In germline, CDR1 is MGHRA, CDR2 YSYEKL. The CDR3 runs to 16 residues. V was shortened by 3 bases and J by 0 bases, with 15 bases between the two germline ends. CDR3 coding DNA: TGCGCCAGCAGCCAGCCCGGACAGATACGCTCCTACGAGCAGTACTTC. Residues: CASSQPGQIRSYEQYF.

This clonotype was counted a few times. The gene calls are TRBV6-4 and TRBJ2-7, with 8 nucleotides matching TRBD2. This CDR3 comprises 15 residues. Germline V gene data show CDR1 as MRHNA and CDR2 as SNTAGT. With V trimmed by 6 bases and J by 7 bases, 14 bases remained unmatched. DNA for the CDR3: TGTGCCAGCAGCGATACTAGCGGTTCTTTTAATGAGCAGTACTTC. It encodes CASSDTSGSFNEQYF.

The rearrangement joins TRBV7-9 to TRBJ2-6, with D possibly matching TRBD1 (5 bases). The germline V gene encodes CDR1 SEHNR and CDR2 FQNEAQ (reference sequence). V lost 2 bases, J lost 0 bases, and 14 bases lay in between. The CDR3 length is 18 residues. In DNA, the CDR3 is TGTGCCAGCAGCTTAAACCCAGGGCTTACCTCTGGGGCCAACGTCCTGACTTTC. Encoded protein: CASSLNPGLTSGANVLTF.

The rearrangement links TRBV7-9 to TRBJ2-5; TRBD1 is a possible D gene (6 bases). This CDR3 comprises 15 residues. Trimming took off 5 bases at V and 2 bases at J, with 15 bases between the two ends. Germline values: CDR1 SEHNR, CDR2 FQNEAQ (reference sequence). The CDR3 DNA reads TGTGCCAGCAGCCCCCCGGACAGCGAACAAGAGACCCAGTACTTC. It encodes CASSPPDSEQETQYF.

This chain's CDR3 is CASSLIRTWETQYF. As DNA, the CDR3 is TGTGCCAGCAGTCTTATCAGGACATGGGAGACCCAGTACTTC. The V and J genes are TRBV7-9 and TRBJ2-5; a weak D match, TRBD1 (5 bases). The germline CDR1 and CDR2 sequences are SEHNR and FQNEAQ (reference sequence). V was trimmed by 6 bases and J by 5 bases, leaving 16 bases between them. The CDR3 extends over 14 amino acids.

This clonotype came up a few times. V usage is TRBV27 and J usage is TRBJ2-5; 7 nucleotides match TRBD1. Per germline, CDR1 MNHEY and CDR2 SMNVEV (reference sequence). V gave up 5 bases and J gave up 2 bases; unmatched junction bases: 8. The CDR3 runs 15 residues. The CDR3 region is CASSLTRGMQETQYF. Here the CDR3 DNA reads TGTGCCAGCAGTCTAACCAGGGGGATGCAAGAGACCCAGTACTTC.

This clonotype was seen ten or more times. The chain links TRBV2 to TRBJ1-1; no definite D call. CDR1 is SNHLY and CDR2 is FYNNEI in the germline V gene. The V end lost 3 bases, the J end lost 1 base, and 6 bases lay between the germline ends. CDR3 length: 13 amino acids. The CDR3 region has the DNA TGTGCCAGCAGTGAGGTCCCGAACACTGAAGCTTTCTTT. This translates into CASSEVPNTEAFF.

This clonotype was recorded a few times. This chain connects TRBV3-1 to TRBJ2-1; D unresolved. V gave up 1 base and J gave up 5 bases, with 6 bases separating them. Germline CDR1 and CDR2: LGHDT and YNNKEL (reference sequence). The CDR3 spans 13 residues. Here the CDR3 DNA reads TGTGCCAGCAGCCAAGTAGGGAACAATGAGCAGTTCTTC. Translating gives CASSQVGNNEQFF.

The V and J genes are TRBV5-5 and TRBJ2-5; D is undetermined. The CDR3 covers 12 residues. CDR1 is SGHKS, CDR2 YYEKEE, per germline (reference sequence). Trimming removed 4 bases at V and 5 bases at J, with 9 bases between. The DNA of the CDR3 is TGTGCCAGCAGCCGTCCCCTGGAGACCCAGTACTTC. Translated: CASSRPLETQYF.

V and J are TRBV2 and TRBJ2-1; TRBD1 agrees at 11 bases. The CDR3 runs 12 residues. Trimming cost V 7 bases and J 12 bases; bases outside gene matches: 5. Germline V gene sequence: CDR1 SNHLY, CDR2 FYNNEI. The chain's CDR3 is CASTDRGRGQFF. CDR3 in DNA: TGTGCCAGCACGGACAGGGGGCGGGGGCAGTTCTTC.

The V and J genes are TRBV4-3 and TRBJ2-3, with D possibly TRBD2 on 7 matching bases. Germline CDR1 and CDR2: LGHNA and YSLEER. Trimming left V 0 bases short and J 6 bases short, with 16 bases between. CDR3 length equals 16 residues. CDR3 nucleotide sequence: TGCGCCAGCAGCCAAGATCCCATCGGGGGGCCGGATACGCAGTATTTT. Translation gives CASSQDPIGGPDTQYF.

The table lists this clonotype with a few counts. The chain links TRBV12-3 or TRBV12-4 to TRBJ2-5; 11 nucleotides agree with TRBD2. The CDR3 length is 14 residues. With V trimmed by 5 bases and J by 7 bases, 6 bases remained unmatched. CDR3 coding DNA: TGTGCCAGCAGTACTAGCGGGGGAATGGGGACCCAGTACTTC. It translates to CASSTSGGMGTQYF.

In its sample, this clonotype was seen a few times. The chain couples TRBV3-1 to TRBJ2-2; the D gene is possibly TRBD1 (6 bases). V lost 6 bases and J lost 4, with 12 bases in between. This CDR3 has 14 amino acids. CDR1 LGHDT and CDR2 YNNKEL come from the germline V gene (reference sequence). This CDR3 reads CASSLQGSTGELFF. CDR3 DNA: TGTGCCAGCAGTTTACAGGGTAGCACCGGGGAGCTGTTTTTT.

This clonotype was detected once. The V gene is TRBV4-3, the J gene TRBJ2-2, with D perhaps TRBD2 (6 bases). With 4 bases removed from V and 6 bases from J, the gap between germline ends came to 15 bases. CDR3 length: 15 residues. Germline lookup yields CDR1 LGHNA and CDR2 YSLEER. The CDR3 region has the DNA TGCGCCAGCAGCCGGGACTCACTAGAGGCCGGGGAGCTGTTTTTT. This encodes CASSRDSLEAGELFF.

The V and J genes are TRBV5-1 and TRBJ2-5; 9 nucleotides line up with TRBD2. This CDR3 contains 15 residues. Germline trimming cut 0 bases from V and 3 bases from J; bases unmatched to any gene: 3. Looked up from germline, CDR1 is SGHRS and CDR2 is YFSETQ. CDR3 amino acids: CASSLEVAGEETQYF. Here the CDR3 DNA reads TGCGCCAGCAGCTTGGAGGTAGCGGGAGAAGAGACCCAGTACTTC.

This chain links TRBV28 with TRBJ1-5; possible D gene TRBD1, 5 bases. This CDR3 comprises 16 residues. V was pared by 2 bases and J by 2 bases, with 13 bases between. CDR1 and CDR2 from the germline V gene are MDHEN and SYDVKM. CDR3 protein: CASSLPQGIGNQPQHF. For the CDR3, the DNA is TGTGCCAGCAGTTTACCGCAGGGAATAGGCAATCAGCCCCAGCATTTT. The variable domain in full, completed from reference TRBV28 and TRBJ1-5, reads DVKVTQSSRYLVKRTGEKVFLECVQDMDHENMFWYRQDPGLGLRLIYFSYDVKMKEKGDIPEGYSVSREKKERFSLILESASTNQTSMYLCASSLPQGIGNQPQHFGDGTRLSIL.

This chain joins TRBV29-1 and TRBJ2-7; tentative D call: TRBD1 (6 bases). Germline V gene sequence: CDR1 SQVTM, CDR2 ANQGSEA. V lost 4 bases, J lost 0 bases, and 19 bases lay in between. This CDR3 region has 16 residues. The CDR3 DNA follows: TGCAGCGTTGTTGGAATGGTGCAGGGGAACTCCTACGAGCAGTACTTC. Its protein product is CSVVGMVQGNSYEQYF.

The V call is TRBV20-1, the J call TRBJ2-3; D may correspond to TRBD1 or TRBD2 (6 bases each). Trimming left V 4 bases short and J 0 bases short, with 14 bases between. The germline V gene has CDR1 DFQATT and CDR2 SNEGSKA (reference sequence). This CDR3 is built from 15 residues. CDR3 protein: CSATEGGSSTDTQYF. The CDR3 bases are TGCAGTGCTACCGAAGGGGGGTCTAGCACAGATACGCAGTATTTT.

This clonotype was found a few times. The chain joins TRBV3-1 to TRBJ2-5; D might be TRBD1 (5 bases). CDR1 and CDR2 from the germline V gene are LGHDT and YNNKEL (reference sequence). V shed 0 bases and J shed 4 bases, with 15 bases lying between them. The CDR3 is made up of 16 amino acids. The CDR3 here is CASSQDLVRAVETQYF. CDR3 in DNA: TGTGCCAGCAGCCAAGATCTTGTCAGGGCAGTAGAGACCCAGTACTTC.

The chain recombines TRBV4-1 with TRBJ2-3, with 11 positions matching TRBD2. Germline assignment: CDR1 MGHRA and CDR2 YSYEKL. J gave up 4 bases and V 3 bases, and 18 bases lay outside the gene matches. The CDR3 totals 20 residues. CDR3 in amino acids: CASSHPLGGLAGGGADTQYF. The CDR3 nucleotides read TGCGCCAGCAGCCATCCCCTCGGCGGGCTAGCGGGAGGAGGAGCAGATACGCAGTATTTT.

The genes are TRBV20-1 and TRBJ2-7; possible D gene TRBD2, 5 bases. The germline CDR1 and CDR2 sequences are DFQATT and SNEGSKA (reference sequence). This CDR3 is 15 amino acids long. Trimming stripped 6 bases from V and 2 bases from J, with 20 bases between. The CDR3 loop reads CSAMDSSPGPYEQYF. The CDR3 DNA follows: TGCAGTGCCATGGACTCCTCTCCAGGCCCCTACGAGCAGTACTTC.

The chain is built from TRBV2 and TRBJ2-2; D possibly corresponds to TRBD1 (5 bases). The CDR3 contains 14 residues. V dropped 6 bases and J dropped 4 bases, with 12 bases sitting between them. Germline V lookup: CDR1 SNHLY, CDR2 FYNNEI. The CDR3 here is CASSQDTGTGELFF. Here the CDR3 DNA reads TGTGCCAGCAGCCAGGACACCGGCACCGGGGAGCTGTTTTTT. Supplemented by reference TRBV2 and TRBJ2-2, the full variable domain reads EPEVTQTPSHQVTQMGQEVILRCVPISNHLYFYWYRQILGQKVEFLVSFYNNEISEKSEIFDDQFSVERPDGSNFTLKIRSTKLEDSAMYFCASSQDTGTGELFFGEGSRLTVL.

V usage is TRBV7-2 and J usage is TRBJ2-3, with D unresolved. The CDR3 contains 13 residues. V lost 6 bases, J lost 6 bases, and 13 bases lay in between. The germline V gene encodes CDR1 SGHTA and CDR2 FQGNSA. In DNA form, the CDR3 reads TGTGCCAGCAGTTCCGGCCCCGGGGATACGCAGTATTTT. Its translation: CASSSGPGDTQYF.

This clonotype was observed a few times. This chain joins TRBV6-5 and TRBJ2-3, with TRBD2 matching 9 bases. Germline lookup yields CDR1 MNHEY and CDR2 SVGAGI. CDR3 size: 15 residues. V lost 5 bases, J lost 4 bases, and 7 bases stayed unmatched. The DNA of the CDR3 is TGTGCCAGCAGTCCCATAGCGGGAGACGCAGATACGCAGTATTTT. It is translated as CASSPIAGDADTQYF.

The gene calls are TRBV12-5 and TRBJ2-1; D remains unclear. Germline V gene lookup returns CDR1 LGHNT and CDR2 FRNRAP. Trimming stripped 0 bases from V and 3 bases from J, with 9 bases between. The CDR3 totals 15 residues. The CDR3, as DNA: TGTGCTAGTGGTTTGGTAGGCCAGGTCTACAATGAGCAGTTCTTC. Protein product: CASGLVGQVYNEQFF.

The V gene is TRBV27, the J gene TRBJ2-3; 10 positions match TRBD1. Unmatched junction bases numbered 7, after V lost 5 bases and J lost 2 bases. This CDR3 is 16 amino acids long. The germline CDR1 and CDR2 sequences are MNHEY and SMNVEV (reference sequence). As DNA, the CDR3 is TGTGCCAGCAGTCTAGGACAGGGGGTTCTCACAGATACGCAGTATTTT. It codes for CASSLGQGVLTDTQYF.

The DNA of the CDR3 is TGTGCCAGCAGCCGCGCGATGGAACTTGAGCAGTTCTTC. Residues: CASSRAMELEQFF. The genes are TRBV4-2 and TRBJ2-1, with D uncertain. Germline V gene lookup returns CDR1 LGHNA and CDR2 YNFKEQ. The CDR3 has 13 amino acids. V lost 4 bases and J 9 bases, leaving 13 bases between the germline ends.

This chain uses TRBV29-1 with TRBJ2-2; weak D call: TRBD1 (5 bases). V lost 4 bases to trimming and J lost 1 base, with 19 bases between them. The CDR3 spans 17 residues. Germline V gives CDR1 SQVTM, CDR2 ANQGSEA. The CDR3 nucleotides are TGCAGCGTTGGGGCAGGGTTCAACAAAGGGAACACCGGGGAGCTGTTTTTT. Translation gives CSVGAGFNKGNTGELFF.